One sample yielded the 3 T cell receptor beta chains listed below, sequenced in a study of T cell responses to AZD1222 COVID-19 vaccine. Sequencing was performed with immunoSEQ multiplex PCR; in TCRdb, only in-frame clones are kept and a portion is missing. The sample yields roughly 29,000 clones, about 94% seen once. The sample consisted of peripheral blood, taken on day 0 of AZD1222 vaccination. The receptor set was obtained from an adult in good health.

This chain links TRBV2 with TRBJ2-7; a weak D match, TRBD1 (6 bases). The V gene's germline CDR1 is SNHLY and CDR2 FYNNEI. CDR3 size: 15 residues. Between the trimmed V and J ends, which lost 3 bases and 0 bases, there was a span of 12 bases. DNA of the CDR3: TGTGCCAGCAGTGAGAGGGGGTCCGCCTCCTACGAGCAGTACTTC. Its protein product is CASSERGSASYEQYF.

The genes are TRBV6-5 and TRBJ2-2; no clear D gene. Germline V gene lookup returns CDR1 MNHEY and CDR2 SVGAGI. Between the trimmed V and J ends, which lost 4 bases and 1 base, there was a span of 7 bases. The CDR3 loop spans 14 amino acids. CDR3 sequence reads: CASSSKGNTGELFF. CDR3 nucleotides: TGTGCCAGCAGTTCGAAGGGGAACACCGGGGAGCTGTTTTTT.

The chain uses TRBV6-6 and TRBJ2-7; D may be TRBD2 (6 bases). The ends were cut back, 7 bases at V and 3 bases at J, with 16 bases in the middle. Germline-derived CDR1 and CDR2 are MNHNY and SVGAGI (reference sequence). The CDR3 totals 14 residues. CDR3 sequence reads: CASNPGTVLYEQYF. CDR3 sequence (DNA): TGTGCCAGCAATCCCGGGACTGTGCTCTACGAGCAGTACTTC.